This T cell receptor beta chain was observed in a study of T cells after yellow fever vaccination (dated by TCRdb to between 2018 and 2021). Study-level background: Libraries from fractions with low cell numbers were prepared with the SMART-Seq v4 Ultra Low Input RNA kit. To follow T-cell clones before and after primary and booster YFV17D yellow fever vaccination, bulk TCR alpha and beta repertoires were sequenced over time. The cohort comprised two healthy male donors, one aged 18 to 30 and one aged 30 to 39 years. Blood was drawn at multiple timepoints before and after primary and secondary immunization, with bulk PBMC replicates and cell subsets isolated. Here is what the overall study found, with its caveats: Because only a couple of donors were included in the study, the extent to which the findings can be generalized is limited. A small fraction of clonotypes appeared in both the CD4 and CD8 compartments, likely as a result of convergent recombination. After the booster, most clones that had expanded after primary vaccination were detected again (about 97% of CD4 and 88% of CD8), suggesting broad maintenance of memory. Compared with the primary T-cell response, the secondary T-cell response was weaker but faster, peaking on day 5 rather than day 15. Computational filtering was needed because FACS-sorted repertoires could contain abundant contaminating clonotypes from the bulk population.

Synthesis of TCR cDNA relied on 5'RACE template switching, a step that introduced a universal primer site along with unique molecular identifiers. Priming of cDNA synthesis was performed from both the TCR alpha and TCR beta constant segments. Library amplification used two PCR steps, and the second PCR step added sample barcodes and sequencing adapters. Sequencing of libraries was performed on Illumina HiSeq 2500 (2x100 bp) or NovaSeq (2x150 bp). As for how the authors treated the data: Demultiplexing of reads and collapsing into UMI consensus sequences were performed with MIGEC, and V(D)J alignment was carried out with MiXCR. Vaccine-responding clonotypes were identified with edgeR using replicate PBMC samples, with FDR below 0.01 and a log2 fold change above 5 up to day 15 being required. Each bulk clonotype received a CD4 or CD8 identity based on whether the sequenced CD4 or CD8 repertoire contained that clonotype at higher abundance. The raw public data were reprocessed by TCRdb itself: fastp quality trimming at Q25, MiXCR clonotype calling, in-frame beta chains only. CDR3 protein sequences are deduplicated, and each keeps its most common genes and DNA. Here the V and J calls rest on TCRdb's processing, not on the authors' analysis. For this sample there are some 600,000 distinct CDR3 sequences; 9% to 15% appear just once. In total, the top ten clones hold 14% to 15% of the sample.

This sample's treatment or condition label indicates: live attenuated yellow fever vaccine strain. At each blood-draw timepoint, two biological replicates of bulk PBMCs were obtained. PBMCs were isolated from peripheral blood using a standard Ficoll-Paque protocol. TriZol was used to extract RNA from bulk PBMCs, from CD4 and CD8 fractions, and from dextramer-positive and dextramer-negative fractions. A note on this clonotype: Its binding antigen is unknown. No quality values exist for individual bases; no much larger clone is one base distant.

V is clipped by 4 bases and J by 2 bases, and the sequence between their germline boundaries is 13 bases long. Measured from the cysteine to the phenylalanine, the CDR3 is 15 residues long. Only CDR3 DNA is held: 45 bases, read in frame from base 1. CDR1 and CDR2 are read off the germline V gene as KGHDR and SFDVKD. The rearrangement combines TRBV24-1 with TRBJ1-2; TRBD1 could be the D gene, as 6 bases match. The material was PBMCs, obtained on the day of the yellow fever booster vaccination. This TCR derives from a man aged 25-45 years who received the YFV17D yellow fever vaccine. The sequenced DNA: TGTGCCACCAGTGACCGGACAGCTTCCAACTATGGCTACACCTTC. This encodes CATSDRTASNYGYTF.